The text below deals with one T cell receptor beta chain. This clone's antigen is unknown. Base qualities are not recorded, but no much larger clone differs from it by a single base. This specimen comes from a study of T cell responses to AZD1222 COVID-19 vaccine (dated by TCRdb to the early 2020s). As for the study more broadly: AZD1222 recipients whose second dose came at about 4 weeks and those whose second dose came at about 12 weeks were combined into one group, since spike-specific TCR depth and breadth did not differ between the two schedules. A total of around 240 trial participants underwent TCR sequencing, of whom 200 to 220 had received two doses of AZD1222 and some 26 had received two doses of the MenACWY control vaccine. Enrollment into the trials was organized by age into subgroups of 18-55, 56-69 and 70-plus years, and those subgroups contained approximately 160, 26 and 62 TCR-sequenced participants, respectively. Here is what the overall study found, with its caveats: Conclusions about previously exposed vaccinees are limited because only a handful of AZD1222 recipients were SARS-CoV-2 seropositive at baseline. CD4 TCRs associated with the vaccine covered the entire spike protein, and the dominant responses were in regions 160-218 and 743-854. The 56-69-year group was small, and its depth increase did not reach significance, likely because of low power. Participants were mostly white British and included more females than males, and it was suggested by the authors that clonal diversity may have been underestimated. After two AZD1222 doses, both the breadth and the depth of spike-specific TCRs were significantly higher than at day 0 and than in MenACWY recipients. Reportedly, almost half of the unique spike-specific TCRs recognized epitopes lying outside the regions that are mutated in the B.1.351 and B.1.1.7 variants. Because no day 14 peak-response samples were available, the repertoires could be characterized only after the peak T cell response.

From V the trimming removes 5 bases and from J it removes 8 bases, while the gene matches leave 9 bases of the junction unaccounted for. The germline V gene encodes CDR1 SGHVS and CDR2 FQNEAQ. Its CDR3 holds 15 amino acids, cysteine through phenylalanine. Only CDR3 DNA remains: 45 bases, in frame from the first base. The intended sense of this specimen's time point label: baseline before first vaccination. The vaccinee samples were drawn from two UK trials, COV001 and COV002, one of which was a single-blind randomized controlled phase 2/3 trial testing AZD1222 (ChAdOx1 nCoV-19) in healthy adults. For TCRbeta chain sequencing, PBMC samples from trial participants were taken at day 0 and at day 28 after the second dose. The CDR3 regions of human TCRbeta chains were subjected to immunosequencing. Regarding the original processing steps: Repertoire TCRs were checked for matches against a reference library of SARS-CoV-2-specific TCRs that had been generated using the MIRA antigen-specificity platform. Breadth was defined as the fraction of unique TCRs that were SARS-CoV-2-associated, and depth was defined as the fraction of total T cells that were SARS-CoV-2-associated. Using the MIRA data, each spike-specific TCR was mapped to the spike region that the TCR reacts to and placed in a CD4 or CD8 class. Log10-transformed breadth and depth values were compared by one-way ANOVA with Sidak's multiple comparisons tests. As stored in TCRdb, this immuneACCESS dataset retains in-frame rearrangements with V and J assigned. A fraction of the clones does not appear; measured against another copy, unresolved V genes explain less than half of the discrepancy, and the remainder lacks a known reason. The V and J calls and clone size are taken from that table; D and trimming were inferred from the DNA. The sample data list more than 80,000 clones, and 86% of these were observed just once. The top ten hold about 9.4% of the sample.

Material: peripheral blood, obtained on day 0 of AZD1222 vaccination. The source of this sequence is an adult in good health. The rearranged chain carries TRBV7-8 and TRBJ2-1; the central 10 bases match TRBD1. The DNA sequence is as follows: TGTGCCAGCAGCCTTCGGACAGGGGGGAGTGATGAGCAGTTCTTC. It specifies CASSLRTGGSDEQFF.